The 22 T cell receptor beta chains presented below share a single source sample, sequenced in a study of shared clonotypes between healthy human individuals. Profiled with immunoSEQ multiplex PCR; TCRdb holds only in-frame clones, not every one. The repertoire holds around 640,000 clones, with about 96% as singletons. Naive CD8 isolation took CD45RO-negative cells positively selected for CCR7 and excluded terminally differentiated effector memory CD45RA+ cells. Sequencing was done on a sample of naive CD8+ T cells sorted from blood. These receptors were collected from a woman aged 25 to 39 in good health.

The CDR3 loop is CSFHARTSNEQFF. CDR3 nucleotide sequence: TGCAGCTTCCACGCGAGAACGAGCAATGAGCAGTTCTTC. The chain links TRBV29-1 to TRBJ2-1; D remains unclear. The CDR3 spans 13 residues. V was pared by 8 bases and J by 6 bases, with 17 bases between. Germline V gives CDR1 SQVTM, CDR2 ANQGSEA.

The chain is built from TRBV2 and TRBJ2-7, with TRBD2 matching over 13 bases. With V trimmed by 2 bases and J by 7 bases, 5 bases remained unmatched. Germline V CDR1 and CDR2: SNHLY, FYNNEI. The CDR3 consists of 15 residues. The CDR3 protein is CASSETSGRAFEQYF. The CDR3 region has the DNA TGTGCCAGCAGTGAAACTAGCGGGAGGGCCTTTGAGCAGTACTTC.

In the case of this clone: Additional DNA sequences in this sample encode the identical CDR3. This chain connects TRBV11-2 to TRBJ2-5; the D gene is possibly TRBD2 (6 bases). This CDR3 has 14 amino acids. V lost 1 base and J 3 bases, leaving 9 bases between the germline ends. Germline loops: CDR1 SGHAT, CDR2 FQNNGV. CDR3 sequence: CASSLVGGKETQYF. Here the CDR3 DNA reads TGTGCCAGCAGCTTAGTTGGGGGGAAAGAGACCCAGTACTTC.

The chain has TRBV29-1 and TRBJ2-1, with TRBD2 as a possible D gene (6 bases). The CDR3 consists of 14 residues. Germline V gene data show CDR1 as SQVTM and CDR2 as ANQGSEA. This CDR3 reads CTIRWGEYYNEQFF. The CDR3 nucleotides are TGCACCATCCGGTGGGGGGAGTATTACAATGAGCAGTTCTTC.

The chain employs TRBV6-6 and TRBJ2-7, with TRBD2 matching 12 bases. This CDR3 spans 16 amino acids. Losses at the gene ends were 0 bases for V and 5 bases for J; bases not matched to a gene: 5. The germline V gene has CDR1 MNHNY and CDR2 SVGAGI (reference sequence). The CDR3 loop is CASSYSRTSGNHEQYF. The CDR3 bases are TGTGCCAGCAGTTACTCCAGGACTAGCGGGAACCACGAGCAGTACTTC.

This rearrangement joins TRBV29-1 to TRBJ2-1; 10 bases agree with TRBD2. Germline V gene lookup returns CDR1 SQVTM and CDR2 ANQGSEA. This CDR3 contains 14 residues. V trimming: 6 bases; J trimming: 4 bases; junction bases outside the gene matches: 6. CDR3 sequence reads: CSVPGLANYNEQFF. CDR3 sequence (DNA): TGCAGCGTCCCGGGACTAGCGAATTACAATGAGCAGTTCTTC.

The chain has TRBV7-2 and TRBJ2-7; 7 positions agree with TRBD2. V was pared by 5 bases and J by 10 bases, with 5 bases of the junction left unmatched. This CDR3 has 11 amino acids. Germline CDR1 and CDR2: SGHTA and FQGNSA. This chain's CDR3 is CASSASGAQYF. The DNA for the CDR3 is TGTGCCAGCAGCGCTAGCGGAGCCCAGTACTTC.

The chain employs TRBV28 and TRBJ2-3, with a tentative D call TRBD2 (6 bases). V lost 3 bases and J 4 bases, leaving 11 bases between the germline ends. The germline CDR1 and CDR2 sequences are MDHEN and SYDVKM. The CDR3 runs 14 residues. The CDR3 spells CASSFPGSPDTQYF. CDR3 DNA: TGTGCCAGCAGTTTCCCCGGGAGCCCAGATACGCAGTATTTT.

The CDR3 nucleotides are TGTGCCAGCAGCTGGGGACAAGGCACAGATACGCAGTATTTT. Encoded protein: CASSWGQGTDTQYF. This chain links TRBV7-9 with TRBJ2-3; D may be TRBD1 (6 bases). The germline V gene has CDR1 SEHNR and CDR2 FQNEAQ (reference sequence). The CDR3 runs to 14 residues. V lost 4 bases to trimming and J lost 1 base, with 9 bases between them.

V gene TRBV6-5 combines with J gene TRBJ1-3; 7 bases agree with TRBD1. This CDR3 region has 15 residues. V shed 6 bases and J 0 bases; nucleotides not matched to a gene: 5. Germline assignment: CDR1 MNHEY and CDR2 SVGAGI. CDR3: CASRPGQTSGNTIYF. The CDR3 coding sequence is TGTGCCAGCAGGCCGGGACAGACCTCTGGAAACACCATATATTTT.

V and J are TRBV15 and TRBJ2-1; tentative D call: TRBD1 (5 bases). Germline-derived CDR1 and CDR2 are LNHNV and YYDKDF (reference sequence). CDR3 length: 14 residues. The V end lost 3 bases, the J end lost 8 bases, and 14 bases lay between the germline ends. CDR3: CATSRGAMGHEQFF. The DNA for the CDR3 is TGTGCCACCAGCAGGGGTGCGATGGGGCATGAGCAGTTCTTC.

The chain carries TRBV7-9 and TRBJ1-4; 10 nucleotides match TRBD1. This CDR3 has 16 residues. From germline, CDR1 is SEHNR and CDR2 FQNEAQ (reference sequence). Germline trimming cut 4 bases from V and 6 bases from J; bases unmatched to any gene: 8. The CDR3 DNA is TGTGCCAGCAGCTACGGGACAGGGGAAGAGGATGAAAAACTGTTTTTT. Translation gives CASSYGTGEEDEKLFF.

The chain employs TRBV4-1 and TRBJ2-1, with D possibly being TRBD2 (6 bases). Trimming left V 0 bases short and J 8 bases short, with 14 bases between. The CDR3 length is 15 residues. Looked up from germline, CDR1 is MGHRA and CDR2 is YSYEKL. The CDR3 is CASSQEPFGGDEQFF. The CDR3 nucleotides are TGCGCCAGCAGCCAAGAGCCCTTCGGAGGGGATGAGCAGTTCTTC.

Details on this clone: Other DNA sequences in the same sample also yield this CDR3. J is TRBJ2-7 and V is TRBV5-4, with D uncertain. The CDR3 runs to 12 residues. CDR1 SGHNT and CDR2 YYREEE come from the germline V gene (reference sequence). Trimming stripped 3 bases from V and 1 base from J, with 5 bases between. Here the CDR3 DNA reads TGTGCCAGCAGCTCGGAGTCCTACGAGCAGTACTTC. As protein: CASSSESYEQYF.

V is TRBV4-1 and J is TRBJ2-6, with 8 bases matching TRBD2. The trim removed 1 base at V and 2 bases at J, leaving 10 bases unmatched. This CDR3 comprises 19 residues. CDR1 MGHRA and CDR2 YSYEKL come from the germline V gene. DNA for the CDR3: TGCGCCAGCAGCCAAGCCGGGCCCGGGGGGGGTCCTGGGGCCAACGTCCTGACTTTC. Amino acid sequence: CASSQAGPGGGPGANVLTF.

The CDR3: CASSEYRSGELFF. In DNA, the CDR3 is TGTGCCAGCAGTGAATATCGTTCGGGGGAGCTGTTTTTT. The gene calls are TRBV2 and TRBJ2-2; D not resolved. Germline CDR1 is SNHLY and CDR2 is FYNNEI. This CDR3 is 13 amino acids long. V was trimmed by 2 bases and J by 8 bases, leaving 9 bases between them. Variable domain in full (rest from reference TRBV2 and TRBJ2-2): EPEVTQTPSHQVTQMGQEVILRCVPISNHLYFYWYRQILGQKVEFLVSFYNNEISEKSEIFDDQFSVERPDGSNFTLKIRSTKLEDSAMYFCASSEYRSGELFFGEGSRLTVL.

The V gene is TRBV7-6, the J gene TRBJ1-4; 9 bases fit TRBD1. Germline V gene data show CDR1 as SGHVS and CDR2 as FNYEAQ. The CDR3 contains 14 residues. V gave up 5 bases and J gave up 5 bases; unmatched junction bases: 3. The DNA of the CDR3 is TGTGCCAGCAGCAACAGGGGGCTAAATGAAAAACTGTTTTTT. Translating it yields CASSNRGLNEKLFF.

This sequence joins TRBV29-1 and TRBJ2-7; no definite D call. V shed 6 bases and J shed 0 bases, with 12 bases lying between them. The CDR3 runs 13 residues. Germline CDR1 SQVTM, CDR2 ANQGSEA. The CDR3, as DNA: TGCAGCGTGGGGATGGGCCTCTCCTACGAGCAGTACTTC. It codes for CSVGMGLSYEQYF.

This chain joins TRBV7-9 and TRBJ2-7, with D possibly TRBD1 on 6 matching bases. The V end was cut by 8 bases, the J end by 5 bases, with 19 bases between. CDR1 and CDR2 from the germline V gene are SEHNR and FQNEAQ (reference sequence). This CDR3 spans 14 amino acids. CDR3 residues: CASHIVGAANEQYF. The CDR3 DNA sequence: TGTGCCAGCCACATTGTGGGGGCGGCGAACGAGCAGTACTTC.

This sequence joins TRBV19 and TRBJ1-6, with 7 bases lining up with TRBD1. The CDR3 is 14 residues long. Germline V gene data show CDR1 as LNHDA and CDR2 as SQIVND (reference sequence). The trim removed 5 bases at V and 9 bases at J, leaving 7 bases unmatched. The chain's CDR3 is CASSPDRVRSPLHF. The DNA for the CDR3 is TGTGCCAGTAGTCCTGACAGGGTGCGTTCACCCCTCCACTTT.

The chain joins TRBV13 to TRBJ1-5; D is undetermined. Germline CDR1 is PRHDT and CDR2 is FYEKMQ (reference sequence). V lost 4 bases and J lost 6, with 13 bases in between. The CDR3 has 14 residues. The CDR3 nucleotides read TGTGCCAGCAGCTCCGGACTGGGGAGTCAGCCCCAGCATTTT. Amino acids: CASSSGLGSQPQHF.

The CDR3 DNA is TGTGCCAGCAGCCCTGACACAGGTGACGAGCAGTACTTC. Translated: CASSPDTGDEQYF. This chain joins TRBV7-9 and TRBJ2-7, with D maybe TRBD1 (5 bases). The V gene's germline CDR1 is SEHNR and CDR2 FQNEAQ (reference sequence). Deletions cut 5 bases from V and 5 bases from J, with 13 bases between. CDR3 length: 13 amino acids.